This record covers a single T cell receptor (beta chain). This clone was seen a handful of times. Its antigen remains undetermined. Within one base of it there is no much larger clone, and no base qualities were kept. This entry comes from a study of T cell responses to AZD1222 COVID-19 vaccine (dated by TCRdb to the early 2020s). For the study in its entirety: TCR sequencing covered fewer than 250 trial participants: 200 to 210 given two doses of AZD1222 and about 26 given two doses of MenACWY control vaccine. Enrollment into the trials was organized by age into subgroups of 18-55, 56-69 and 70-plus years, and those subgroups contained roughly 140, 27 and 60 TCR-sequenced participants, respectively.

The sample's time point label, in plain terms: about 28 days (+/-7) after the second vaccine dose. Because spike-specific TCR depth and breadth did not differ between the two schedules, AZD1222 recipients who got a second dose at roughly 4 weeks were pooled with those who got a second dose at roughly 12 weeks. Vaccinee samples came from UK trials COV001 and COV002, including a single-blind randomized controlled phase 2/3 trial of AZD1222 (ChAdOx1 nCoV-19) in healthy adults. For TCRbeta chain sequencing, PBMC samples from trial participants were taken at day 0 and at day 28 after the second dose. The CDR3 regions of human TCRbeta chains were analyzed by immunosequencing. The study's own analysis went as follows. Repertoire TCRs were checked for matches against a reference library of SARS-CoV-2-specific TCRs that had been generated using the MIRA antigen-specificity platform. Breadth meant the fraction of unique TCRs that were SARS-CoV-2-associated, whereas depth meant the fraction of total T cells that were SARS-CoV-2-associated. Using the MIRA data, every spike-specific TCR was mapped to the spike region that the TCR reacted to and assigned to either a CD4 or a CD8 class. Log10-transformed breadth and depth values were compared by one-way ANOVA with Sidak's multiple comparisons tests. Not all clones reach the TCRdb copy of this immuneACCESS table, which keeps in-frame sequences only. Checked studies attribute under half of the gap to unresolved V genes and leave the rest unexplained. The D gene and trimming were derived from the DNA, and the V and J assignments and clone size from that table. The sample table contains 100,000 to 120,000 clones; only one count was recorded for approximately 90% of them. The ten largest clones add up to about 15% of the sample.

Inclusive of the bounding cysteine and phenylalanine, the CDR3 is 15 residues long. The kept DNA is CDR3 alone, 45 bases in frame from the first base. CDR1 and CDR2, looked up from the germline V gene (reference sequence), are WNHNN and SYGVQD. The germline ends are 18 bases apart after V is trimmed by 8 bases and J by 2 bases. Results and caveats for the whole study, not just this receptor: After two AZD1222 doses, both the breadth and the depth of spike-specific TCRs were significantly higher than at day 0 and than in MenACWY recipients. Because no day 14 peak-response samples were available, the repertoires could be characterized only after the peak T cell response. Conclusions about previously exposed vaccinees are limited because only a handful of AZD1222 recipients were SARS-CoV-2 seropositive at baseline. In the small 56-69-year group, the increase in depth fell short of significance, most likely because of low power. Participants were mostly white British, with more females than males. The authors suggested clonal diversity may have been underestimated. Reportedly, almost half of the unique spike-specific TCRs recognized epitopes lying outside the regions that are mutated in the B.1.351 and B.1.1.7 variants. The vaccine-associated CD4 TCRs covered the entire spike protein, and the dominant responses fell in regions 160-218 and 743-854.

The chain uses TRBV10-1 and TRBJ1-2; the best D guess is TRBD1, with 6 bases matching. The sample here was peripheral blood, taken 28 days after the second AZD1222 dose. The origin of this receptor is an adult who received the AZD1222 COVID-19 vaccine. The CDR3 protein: CASDTKKQGNYGYTF. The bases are TGCGCCAGCGACACCAAAAAACAGGGAAACTATGGCTACACCTTC.